The clone carrying this T cell receptor (beta chain) is a singleton in its sample. Its antigen is undetermined. Profiled with immunoSEQ multiplex PCR; TCRdb holds only in-frame clones, not every one. The repertoire consists of just under 85,000 clones, with 75% to 90% occurring once and the leading ten covering 2.5% to 3%. This sample was taken from a study of OX40 agonist ivuxolimab in advanced cancers. The germline V gene has CDR1 SGHRS and CDR2 YFSETQ. V was clipped by 0 bases and J by 9 bases, with 10 bases between them. This CDR3 is built from 13 residues. Overall study results and limits: Fewer expanded clones were found on average in CD4+ than in CD8+ T cells.

This sequence originates from an adult with an advanced solid tumor such as melanoma, head and neck, liver or kidney cancer. The rearrangement uses TRBV5-1 and TRBJ2-1; D ambiguous. Here the sequenced sample was CD4+ or CD8+ T cells sorted from blood, taken in a trial of the OX40 agonist ivuxolimab. For the CDR3, the DNA is TGCGCCAGCAGCTTGGATCCTCGAAGTGAGCAGTTCTTC. Residues: CASSLDPRSEQFF.